This TCR beta chain was observed in a study of shared clonotypes between healthy human individuals. The repertoire was sequenced with immunoSEQ multiplex PCR; TCRdb's copy has only in-frame clones and lacks some. The sample gives 2.3 million or so clones, 90% to 95% of which show up once; roughly 0.36% is in the top ten. The CDR3 is 14 residues long. V lost 2 bases, J lost 2 bases, and 1 base stayed unmatched. The germline V gene encodes CDR1 MDHEN and CDR2 SYDVKM. A word on this clone: The same CDR3 can be traced to other DNA sequences in this sample.

This clonotype originated in a man between 18 and 29 years old in good health. Some clones in this sample may be carry-over from other donors' samples. Input material: naive CD4+ T cells from PBMCs. As for subset: CD45RA+ positively selected. This chain joins TRBV28 and TRBJ1-2; 8 positions match TRBD1. Here the CDR3 reads CASSLRQGNYGYTF. The CDR3, as DNA: TGTGCCAGCAGTTTAAGACAGGGGAACTATGGCTACACCTTC.